A selection of T cell receptor beta chains follows, all from one sample in a study of blood T cell repertoires in COVID-19. Sequencing was performed with immunoSEQ multiplex PCR; in TCRdb, only in-frame clones are kept and a portion is missing. The sample records approximately 400,000 clones, under 85% being singletons. What was sequenced was PBMCs or T cells enriched from blood (not recorded which). These receptors were taken from a woman aged 45-60 years who had recovered from COVID-19. CDR3s include the opening cysteine and the closing phenylalanine or tryptophan. The order of the fields is J gene, clone size, V gene, D gene, CDR3 DNA, CDR3 protein. D genes are given only for firm matches. Size is omitted from some rows. Given values are once, few, many or a class for expanded clones.

>TRBJ1-1|few|TRBV11-3|TRBD1
TGTGCCAGCAGCTCAAGGACAGGGGGTACTGAAGCTTTCTTT
CASSSRTGGTEAFF
>TRBJ2-1|.|TRBV3-1/TRBV3-2|.
TGTGCCAGCAGCCAAGATTTGGTAGCTCTACAGTTCTTC
CASSQDLVALQFF
>TRBJ2-7|.|TRBV7-2|TRBD2
TGTGCCAGCAGCTTAGCGCACCGGGACGAACCCGAACGGGGGGGACCCTACGAGCAGTACTTC
CASSLAHRDEPERGGPYEQYF
>TRBJ1-5|.|TRBV6-5|TRBD1
TGTGCCGGAAGGGACAGACGAGATCAGCCCCAGCATTTT
CAGRDRRDQPQHF
>TRBJ1-1|.|TRBV6-5|.
TGTGCCAGCACCCATCTACAGGAGAACACTGAAGCTTTCTTT
CASTHLQENTEAFF
>TRBJ2-3|.|TRBV7-6|.
TGTGCCAGCAGCTTCCGACAGGCGAGCACAGATACGCAGTATTTT
CASSFRQASTDTQYF
>TRBJ1-2|few|TRBV27|TRBD1
TGTGCCAGCAGTTTAGCAGCGGGACAGGGGGCTTCCGGCTACACCTTC
CASSLAAGQGASGYTF
>TRBJ2-2|once|TRBV10-1|TRBD2
TGCGCCAGCAGATCTAGCGGGAGTAGGACCGGGGAGCTGTTTTTT
CASRSSGSRTGELFF
>TRBJ1-1|.|TRBV27|.
TGTGCCAGCAGTTTATTCAACGGTGAAGCTTTCTTT
CASSLFNGEAFF
>TRBJ2-2|.|TRBV7-2|TRBD2
TGTGCCAGCAGCTTAGCCCGACTAGCGGGAGCGGTCGGGGAGCTGTTTTTT
CASSLARLAGAVGELFF
>TRBJ1-5|.|TRBV6-5|TRBD1
TGTGCCAGCATGAGGTCGCAGGGGGAGAAGCCCCAGCATTTT
CASMRSQGEKPQHF
>TRBJ1-4|once|TRBV30|.
TGTGCCTGGAGCGGCTTGCGGGCCGCAAACCGAAATAATGAAAAACTGTTTTTT
CAWSGLRAANRNNEKLFF
>TRBJ2-3|.|TRBV6-5|.
TGTGCCAGCAGTTCTCTAGCCCTCAGCACAGATACGCAGTATTTT
CASSSLALSTDTQYF
>TRBJ2-1|.|TRBV7-9|TRBD2
TGTGCCAGCAGCTTTTCCACTAGCGGGATATCCTACAATGAGCAGTTCTTC
CASSFSTSGISYNEQFF
>TRBJ2-5|.|TRBV15|TRBD2
TGTGCCACCAGCAGAGCAACGCCGGGACTAGCGGGACCGTCCAGAGAGACCCAGTACTTC
CATSRATPGLAGPSRETQYF
>TRBJ1-6|once|TRBV11-3|TRBD1
TGTGCCAGCAGCTCCGGGACAGGGATCGTCCCCAATTCACCCCTCCACTTT
CASSSGTGIVPNSPLHF
>TRBJ2-2|.|TRBV4-1|TRBD1
TGCGCCAGCAGCGCAAGGGACAGGGGGCACGGCGGGGAGCTGTTTTTT
CASSARDRGHGGELFF
>TRBJ1-2|.|TRBV29-1|TRBD1
TGCAGCGTGGGGACAGCTGCTAACTATGGCTACACCTTC
CSVGTAANYGYTF
>TRBJ1-2|.|TRBV10-3|.
TGTGCCACCGAGGACAGATTTAACTATGGCTACACCTTC
CATEDRFNYGYTF
>TRBJ2-7|few|TRBV5-1|TRBD1
TGCGCCAGCAGCTTAGGATGGGGACAGGGGGCGTCCGAGCAGTACTTC
CASSLGWGQGASEQYF
>TRBJ2-1|.|TRBV7-3|TRBD2
TGTGCCAGCAGCTTAGGGGCGGGAGGCGATTACAATGAGCAGTTCTTC
CASSLGAGGDYNEQFF
>TRBJ1-1|.|TRBV5-1|TRBD1
TGCGCCAGCAGCTTTCAGGGACAGGCGACTGAAGCTTTCTTT
CASSFQGQATEAFF
>TRBJ2-5|.|TRBV10-3|TRBD1
TGTGCCATCAGTGAGTCGATAGGGGGCCCACAAGAGACCCAGTACTTC
CAISESIGGPQETQYF